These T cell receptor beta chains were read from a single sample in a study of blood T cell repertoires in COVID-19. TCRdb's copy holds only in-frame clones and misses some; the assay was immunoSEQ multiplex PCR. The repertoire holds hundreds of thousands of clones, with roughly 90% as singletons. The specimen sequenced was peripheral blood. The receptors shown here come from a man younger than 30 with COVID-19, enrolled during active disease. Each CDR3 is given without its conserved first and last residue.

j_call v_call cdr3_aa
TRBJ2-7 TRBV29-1 SVVAGTSYEQY
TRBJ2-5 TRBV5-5 ASSLDSRQETQY
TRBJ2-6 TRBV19 ASSIVGFSGANVLT
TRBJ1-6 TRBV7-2 ASSSVTGSSPLH
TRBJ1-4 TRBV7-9 ASSLYRGTNEKLF
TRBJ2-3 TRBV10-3 AISGGLPHTDTQY
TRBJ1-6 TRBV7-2 ASSLYPWTGTYNSPLH
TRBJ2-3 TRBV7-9 ASSPRGTGVDTQY
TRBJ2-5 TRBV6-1 ASSDAGGWETQY
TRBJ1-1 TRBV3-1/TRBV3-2 ASSQETDTLDTEAF
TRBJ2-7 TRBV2 ASSPRAYEQY
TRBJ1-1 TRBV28 ASSLTGYAF
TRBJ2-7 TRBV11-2 ASSAAGGARPEQY
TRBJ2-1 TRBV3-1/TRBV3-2 ASTVNNEQF
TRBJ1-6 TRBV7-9 ASSLGQGFYNSPLH
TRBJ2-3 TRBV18 ASSPRAGSTDTQY
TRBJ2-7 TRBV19 ASSMSLADEQY
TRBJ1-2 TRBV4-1 ASSQESLTGAFYGYT
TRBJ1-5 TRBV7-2 ASSARQGHQPQH
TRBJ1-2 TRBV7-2 ASSLADTGLYGYT
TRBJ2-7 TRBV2 ASSQGRDSYEQY
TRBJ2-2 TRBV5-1 ASSWIPGSWGTGELF
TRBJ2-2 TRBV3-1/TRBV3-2 ATSVGGTGELF
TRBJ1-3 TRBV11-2 ASSFPLDGISGNTIY
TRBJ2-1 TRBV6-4 ASSPPAVPNEQF
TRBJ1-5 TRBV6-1 ASSEAGQAWRGNQPQH
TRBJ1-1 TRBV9 ASSARTVPNEAF
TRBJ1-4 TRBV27 ASRTTLNEKLF
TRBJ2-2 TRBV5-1 ASSPRGGESTGELF
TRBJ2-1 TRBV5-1 ASSLVSYNEQF
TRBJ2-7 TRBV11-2 ASSETGNYEQY
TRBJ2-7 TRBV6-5 ATHTPTGDEQY
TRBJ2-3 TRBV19 ASSGSADTQY
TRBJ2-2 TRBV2 ANSRDWMNTGELF
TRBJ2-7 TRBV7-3 ASSLTGLADIEQY
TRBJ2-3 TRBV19 ASSIGPSDTQY
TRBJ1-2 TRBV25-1 ASSAHETGSYGYT
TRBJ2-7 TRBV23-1 ASSPTDRRTYEQY